The clone carrying this TCR beta chain was counted at least ten times. Its specificity is not known. The sample is drawn from a study of T cells after yellow fever vaccination. Regarding the study as a whole: Most clones from primary vaccination resurfaced after the booster (96% CD4, 88% CD8).

MiXCR, run by TCRdb on the 5' RACE reads, gives a single entry per CDR3 protein. The sample gives 200,000 to 300,000 distinct CDR3 sequences, 3.6% of which show up once; around 19% is in the top ten. Trimming removed 6 bases from V and 4 bases from J, with 10 bases in between. The germline V gene encodes CDR1 SGHTA and CDR2 FQGNSA. The CDR3 loop spans 13 amino acids. The source of this sequence is a man aged 18 to 30 who received the YFV17D yellow fever vaccine. This rearrangement joins TRBV7-2 to TRBJ1-5; D remains ambiguous. Sequencing was performed on PBMCs, taken 15 days after the yellow fever booster vaccination. The CDR3 here is CASSAGPNQPQHF. CDR3 coding DNA: TGTGCCAGCAGTGCCGGGCCAAATCAGCCCCAGCATTTT.